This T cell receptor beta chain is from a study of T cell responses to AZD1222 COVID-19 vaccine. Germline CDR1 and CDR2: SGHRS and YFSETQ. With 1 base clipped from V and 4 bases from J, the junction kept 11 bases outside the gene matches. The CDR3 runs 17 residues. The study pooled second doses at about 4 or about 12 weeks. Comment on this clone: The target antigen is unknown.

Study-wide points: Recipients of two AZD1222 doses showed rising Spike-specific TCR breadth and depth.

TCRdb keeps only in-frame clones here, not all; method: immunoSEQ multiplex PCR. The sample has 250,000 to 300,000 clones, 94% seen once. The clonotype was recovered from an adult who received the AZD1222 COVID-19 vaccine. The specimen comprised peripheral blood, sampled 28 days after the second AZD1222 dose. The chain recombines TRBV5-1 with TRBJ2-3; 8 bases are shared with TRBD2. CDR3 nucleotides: TGCGCCAGCAGCTTGTGGGCTAGCGGGCTCGGGGCAGATACGCAGTATTTT. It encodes CASSLWASGLGADTQYF.